This TCR beta chain was observed in a study of cytomegalovirus exposure and HLA in healthy donors. Looking at the study overall: A subsequent analysis reported that the 120 or so validation repertoires were produced on the same platform that had also been used for the roughly 670 first-cohort repertoires. Overall study results and limits: High sensitivity and specificity were reportedly achieved when the classifier diagnosed cytomegalovirus status.

Of note for this clone: Its antigen is as yet unknown.

V was shortened by 3 bases and J by 4 bases, with 13 bases between the two germline ends. Germline V gene lookup returns CDR1 MDHEN and CDR2 SYDVKM. The CDR3 is 14 residues long. Sequencing was performed with immunoSEQ multiplex PCR; in TCRdb, only in-frame clones are kept and a portion is missing. The data show about 68,000 clones, about 89% seen once. Donors were drawn from the approximately 120-subject validation cohort, separate from the approximately 680-subject first cohort. What was sequenced was PBMCs. This TCR came from a man aged 18 to 35 in good health and CMV-seronegative. This rearrangement joins TRBV28 to TRBJ2-7; the D is unclear. Written as DNA, the CDR3 is TGTGCCAGCAGTTTGGCTCAAAGCAGGTACGAGCAGTACTTC. This translates into CASSLAQSRYEQYF.